Following are 11 T cell receptor beta chains from one sample sequenced in a study of shared clonotypes between healthy human individuals. Profiling relied on immunoSEQ multiplex PCR, and the TCRdb table lists in-frame clones only, not all of them. This table holds 550,000 to 850,000 clones, 72% found once. Sequencing used memory CD4+ T cells sorted from blood. Stated subset: CD45RA-negative fraction. The receptor source for this set is a woman in her 30s in good health.

This sequence joins TRBV7-9 and TRBJ2-5, with TRBD1 as a possible D gene (5 bases). The germline CDR1 and CDR2 sequences are SEHNR and FQNEAQ (reference sequence). CDR3 length: 14 amino acids. Trimming took off 6 bases at V and 2 bases at J, with 13 bases between the two ends. The CDR3 loop reads CASSPGLRQETQYF. The CDR3 DNA sequence: TGTGCCAGCAGTCCAGGGCTACGACAAGAGACCCAGTACTTC.

This CDR3 is CASSSSGTPFTGELFF. The CDR3, as DNA: TGTGCCAGCAGTTCATCCGGGACACCCTTCACCGGGGAGCTGTTTTTT. The chain employs TRBV27 and TRBJ2-2; TRBD1 is a possible D gene (6 bases). The CDR3 has 16 amino acids. V lost 4 bases to trimming and J lost 4 bases, with 16 bases between them. The germline V gene encodes CDR1 MNHEY and CDR2 SMNVEV (reference sequence).

This clone was observed at least ten times. This chain links TRBV6-5 with TRBJ2-2, with D tentatively TRBD2 (6 bases). The CDR3 has 15 amino acids. From germline, CDR1 is MNHEY and CDR2 SVGAGI. The V end lost 5 bases, the J end lost 2 bases, and 12 bases lay between the germline ends. CDR3 sequence: CASSRLGDNTGELFF. DNA for the CDR3: TGTGCCAGCAGTAGACTAGGGGATAACACCGGGGAGCTGTTTTTT.

CDR3 bases: TGTGCCAGCAGTAACCTCCCCAACACTCCCGAGGGTGGCTACACCTTC. Its protein is CASSNLPNTPEGGYTF. V usage is TRBV27 and J usage is TRBJ1-2; D unresolved. Trimming took off 5 bases at V and 7 bases at J, with 23 bases between the two ends. The CDR3 contains 16 residues. CDR1 is MNHEY and CDR2 is SMNVEV in the germline V gene (reference sequence).

This sequence joins TRBV10-1 and TRBJ2-2, with TRBD2 as a possible D gene (6 bases). The germline V gene encodes CDR1 WNHNN and CDR2 SYGVQD (reference sequence). The CDR3 has 18 amino acids. Trimming took off 1 base at V and 7 bases at J, with 22 bases between the two ends. In nucleotides, the CDR3 is TGCGCCAGCAGTGAGTTCCCGATTGGAGGGTTACCGGGCGGGGAGCTGTTTTTT. Translation: CASSEFPIGGLPGGELFF.

This clone was seen a handful of times. This rearrangement joins TRBV2 to TRBJ2-1, with 13 nucleotides matching TRBD2. The CDR3 has 15 amino acids. J was trimmed by 9 bases and V by 7 bases; bases with no gene match: 9. The germline V gene encodes CDR1 SNHLY and CDR2 FYNNEI. CDR3 in DNA: TGTGCCAGCAATAAACTAGCGGGAGGGCCCGGTGAGCAGTTCTTC. Amino acids: CASNKLAGGPGEQFF.

The chain combines TRBV2 with TRBJ2-5, with 9 bases aligning to TRBD2. This CDR3 comprises 16 residues. The J segment lost 3 bases and the V segment lost 1 base, leaving 6 bases of the junction unmatched. Germline lookup yields CDR1 SNHLY and CDR2 FYNNEI. CDR3: CASSEDGAGGKETQYF. DNA of the CDR3: TGTGCCAGCAGTGAAGACGGCGCGGGAGGGAAAGAGACCCAGTACTTC.

The chain uses TRBV7-7 and TRBJ1-5, with D hard to call. The CDR3 totals 13 residues. The germline V and J ends were trimmed by 6 bases and 9 bases, with 15 bases remaining between them. CDR1 is SSHAT, CDR2 FNYEAQ, per germline (reference sequence). DNA of the CDR3: TGTGCCAGCAGAGCCGACGGTGGGTTGCCCCAGCATTTT. It is translated as CASRADGGLPQHF.

This rearrangement joins TRBV5-1 to TRBJ2-2, with a possible D match to TRBD2 (6 bases). The V end lost 0 bases, the J end lost 5 bases, and 11 bases lay between the germline ends. This CDR3 contains 15 residues. In germline, CDR1 is SGHRS, CDR2 YFSETQ. CDR3 loop: CASSLGDWTTGELFF. DNA for the CDR3: TGCGCCAGCAGCTTGGGGGACTGGACTACCGGGGAGCTGTTTTTT.

This sequence joins TRBV19 and TRBJ1-1, with D tentatively TRBD1 (6 bases). CDR1 and CDR2 from the germline V gene are LNHDA and SQIVND (reference sequence). Deletions cut 4 bases from V and 3 bases from J, with 12 bases between. The CDR3 runs 14 residues. The CDR3 region is CASSKTGRYTEAFF. CDR3 in DNA: TGTGCCAGTAGTAAAACAGGGAGGTACACTGAAGCTTTCTTT.

Only a few counts were recorded for this clone. V is TRBV6-1 and J is TRBJ2-5; maybe TRBD2 (5 bases). V lost 3 bases and J lost 3, with 8 bases in between. Looked up from germline, CDR1 is MNHNS and CDR2 is SASEGT. The CDR3 runs 13 residues. The chain's CDR3 is CASSEWGEETQYF. The DNA of the CDR3 is TGTGCCAGCAGTGAGTGGGGAGAAGAGACCCAGTACTTC.